This T cell receptor beta chain derives from a study of T cells in tumors after PD-1 blockade. The data were produced by immunoSEQ multiplex PCR, yet TCRdb's version contains in-frame clones alone and is incomplete. The data show about 25,000 clones, roughly 85% seen once. The V end lost 4 bases, the J end lost 5 bases, and 29 bases lay between the germline ends. The CDR3 is 19 residues long. Germline V gene lookup returns CDR1 SGHVS and CDR2 FQNEAQ. This specimen consisted of PBMCs, obtained after anti-PD-1 treatment. The clonotype was recovered from a human donor with basal cell carcinoma. The chain uses TRBV7-8 and TRBJ2-5, with D perhaps TRBD1 or TRBD2 (5 bases each). The CDR3 protein is CASSSSGNSGPTRMETQYF. In DNA, the CDR3 is TGTGCCAGCAGCTCAAGTGGGAACTCGGGGCCTACTCGGATGGAGACCCAGTACTTC. Supplemented by reference TRBV7-8 and TRBJ2-5, the full variable domain reads GAGVSQSPRYKVAKRGQDVALRCDPISGHVSLFWYQQALGQGPEFLTYFQNEAQLDKSGLPSDRFFAERPEGSVSTLKIQRTQQEDSAVYLCASSSSGNSGPTRMETQYFGPGTRLLVL.